The text below deals with one TCR beta chain. This receptor's antigen is unknown. Base qualities are not recorded, but no much larger clone differs from it by a single base. The donors were healthy, HIV-negative adults with no recently reported acute infections or vaccinations. Every donor was a Caucasian adult residing in Nashville, Tennessee, USA. Magnetic negative selection was used to enrich CD4+ T cells, after which naive cells were positively selected on CD45RA and the negative fraction became the memory subset. After blood collection by leukapheresis, PBMCs were isolated using Ficoll-Histopaque density gradient centrifugation and then cryopreserved in the vapor phase of liquid nitrogen. Analytical flow cytometry was used to check the purity and quantity of each magnetically sorted T cell population. Each sorted fraction had its genomic DNA isolated and then quantified by UV absorbance on a Nanodrop 2000c.

Using the deep immunoSEQ assay, multiplex PCR amplified TCR CDR3 regions from genomic DNA. Genomic DNA extracted from each cell subset was distributed evenly over all wells of several immunoSEQ 96-well plates, and each plate served as one replicate. Each replicate PCR for sorted subsets received roughly 200 ng genomic DNA, equal to around 32,000 T cell genomes. The purified libraries were quantified using a Qubit 3.0 fluorometer, sized with a Bioanalyzer 2100, and then quantified again using the KAPA Library Quantification kit. A separate single-read 150-cycle Illumina NextSeq 550 flow cell was used to sequence each immunoSEQ 96-well plate. In the original analysis: The immunoSEQ output contained only junctional sequences without quality scores, so filtering could not match that applied to full-length reads. Sequences were annotated with PyIR, a Python wrapper for IgBLAST v1.9, using IMGT germline references to assign V/J genes and CDR3. Reads were filtered out if the reads had weak V/J assignments (E-value above 1e-6), no CDR3, stop codons, out-of-frame junctions, or ambiguous translated residues. V3J clonotypes were defined as sequences sharing an identical inferred V gene, J gene, and CDR3 amino acid sequence. Percentage overlap between repertoires was calculated by dividing the number of shared unique clonotypes by the size of the smaller repertoire. RTK rarefaction, the Chao1 estimator, and Recon v2.1 estimates of unobserved clonotypes were used to assess repertoire richness. Generation probabilities for all TCRbeta clonotypes obtained by the gDNA method from several donors were computed using OLGA. The immuneACCESS repertoire file appears here via TCRdb, limited to in-frame rearrangements. These files lack a portion of the clones; in checked studies, under half of the deficit traces to unresolved V genes, and the cause of the others is not known. The DNA gave D and trimming, while V, J and clone size come from that table. The sample table records over 2 million clones; 80% to 95% of these occur just once. The ten largest make up around 0.38% of the sample.

This sample is drawn from a study of shared clonotypes between healthy human individuals (dated by TCRdb to the early 2020s). The study in broad terms: A few men and a couple of women, aged 18 to 49 years, made up the cohort. For each donor, three plates each were used for CD4 naive and CD4 memory, two plates were used for CD8 naive, and one plate was used for CD8 memory. To estimate repertoire size and how much clonotypes are shared between individuals, the study performed deep sequencing of blood TCR repertoires from roughly five healthy adults. Different laboratories and diverse techniques were used to prepare libraries and sequence TCR repertoires, to increase sequencing depth and limit assay-specific biases. Per donor, leukapheresis produced somewhere between about 0.94 and 9.5 billion PBMCs. On the study overall, not on this receptor specifically: Higher generation probabilities were observed for clonotypes shared by all four sorted-subset donors than for non-shared clonotypes. Sampling was limited to blood, and TCR repertoires in tissue likely differ from TCR repertoires in blood. Based on pairwise subsampling, the degree of clonotype sharing among donors was expected to be affected by sequencing depth. Estimated clonotype richness was generally larger for naive than for memory subsets. Incomplete sequencing was indicated by rarefaction of sorted-subset datasets, despite the large sequencing depth. Because the study included only a small number of donors, the genetic and exposure-history diversity represented was limited. Sharing across a handful of donors was observed for around 5% of naive CD4, about 4% of naive CD8, about 2.3% of memory CD4, and roughly 0.4% of memory CD8 clonotypes.

Looking up the germline V gene yields CDR1 KGHSH and CDR2 LQKENI. V was cut back by 3 bases and J by 4 bases, leaving a gap of 10 bases between them. The CDR3 numbers 14 residues from cysteine through phenylalanine. Here the CDR3 DNA is all that survives: 42 bases in frame from base 1. The rearrangement joined TRBV18 to TRBJ1-5; the D segment cannot be called with confidence. The clonotype was recovered from a man aged 18 to 30 in good health. Some clones in this sample may be carry-over from other donors' samples. The sample consisted of naive CD4+ T cells from PBMCs. This sample's cell subset or site label indicates: CD45RA+ positively selected. The sequence in DNA is TGTGCCAGCTCACCTTTATCGGGGAATCAGCCCCAGCATTTT. The translation is CASSPLSGNQPQHF.